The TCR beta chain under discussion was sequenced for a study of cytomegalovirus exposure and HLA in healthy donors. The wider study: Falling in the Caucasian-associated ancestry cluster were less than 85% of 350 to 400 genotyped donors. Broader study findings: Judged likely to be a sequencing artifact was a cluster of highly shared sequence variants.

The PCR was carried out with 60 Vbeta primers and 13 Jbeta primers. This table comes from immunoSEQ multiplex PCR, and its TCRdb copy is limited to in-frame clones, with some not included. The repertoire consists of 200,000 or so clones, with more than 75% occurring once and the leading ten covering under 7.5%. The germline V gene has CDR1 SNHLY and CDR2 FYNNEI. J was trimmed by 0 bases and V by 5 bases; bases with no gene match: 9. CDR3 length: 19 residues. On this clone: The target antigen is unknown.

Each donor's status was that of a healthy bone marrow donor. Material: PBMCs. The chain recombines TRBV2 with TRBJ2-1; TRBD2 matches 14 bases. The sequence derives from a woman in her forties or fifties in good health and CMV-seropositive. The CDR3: CASSLPGLAGGHSYNEQFF. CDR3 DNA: TGTGCCAGCAGTCTTCCAGGACTAGCGGGGGGCCACTCCTACAATGAGCAGTTCTTC.